The TCR beta chain under discussion was sequenced for a study of blood T cells in healthy people across ages. Findings of the study overall: There was a strong correlation between TCR beta diversity and naive T cell percentage.

The table lists this clonotype with a few counts. What it recognizes is unknown. Through a sample-barcoded 5' primer and a J-beta primer mix, a second PCR was run for roughly 7 to 11 cycles. One entry per CDR3 protein results from TCRdb running MiXCR on the 5' RACE reads. The sample yields 1,100,000 or so distinct CDR3 sequences, around 43% seen once. The germline gives CDR1 SGHTA, CDR2 FQGNSA. V lost 5 bases to trimming and J lost 5 bases; unmatched junction nucleotides: 11. The CDR3 is 15 amino acids. Specimen: blood. The V gene is TRBV7-2, the J gene TRBJ2-5; 7 bases fit TRBD1. This TCR was recovered from a woman aged 60 to 75 in good health. CDR3 sequence reads: CASSGTGASLETQYF. The CDR3 DNA follows: TGTGCCAGCAGCGGTACAGGGGCCTCCTTGGAGACCCAGTACTTC.